Listed below are T cell receptor beta chains from one sample, sequenced in a study of T cells after yellow fever vaccination. TCRdb independently ran MiXCR on the 5' RACE reads; one entry per CDR3 protein. The top ten clones hold around 0.55% of a sample with roughly 250,000 distinct CDR3 sequences, approximately 13% of them seen once. The sequences come from CD4+ T cells sorted from PBMCs, collected 45 days after the yellow fever booster vaccination. Receptors were obtained from a man younger than 45 who received the YFV17D yellow fever vaccine. CDR3s include the opening cysteine and the closing phenylalanine or tryptophan. The D gene is left open where the match is weak. Clone size, where shown, is once, few, many, or a class for clones that have expanded.

j_gene,abundance,v_gene,d_gene,CDR3aa,CDR3nt
TRBJ2-2,-,TRBV7-2,-,CASSQDSVRELFF,TGTGCCAGCAGCCAAGACAGCGTCCGGGAGCTGTTTTTT
TRBJ1-6,few,TRBV7-2,TRBD1,CASSLGQGGSPLHF,TGTGCCAGCAGCCTGGGACAGGGAGGCTCACCCCTCCACTTT
TRBJ2-7,-,TRBV29-1,TRBD2,CSVEPREGPGEQYF,TGCAGCGTTGAACCACGGGAGGGCCCGGGTGAGCAGTACTTC
TRBJ2-2,few,TRBV6-1,-,CASSDTPSSPELFF,TGTGCCAGCAGTGATACCCCTAGTTCGCCGGAGCTGTTTTTT
TRBJ2-1,few,TRBV4-3,-,CASSQDDGNEQFF,TGCGCCAGCAGCCAAGATGATGGCAATGAGCAGTTCTTC
TRBJ2-2,few,TRBV9,-,CASSVDRVGVGELFF,TGTGCCAGCAGCGTAGACCGGGTTGGGGTCGGGGAGCTGTTTTTT
TRBJ2-1,-,TRBV23-1,-,CASRRGFENEQFF,TGCGCCAGCAGGAGGGGATTTGAGAATGAGCAGTTCTTC
TRBJ2-1,-,TRBV6-5,TRBD1,CASSYSPGGSSYNEQFF,TGTGCCAGCAGTTACTCTCCAGGGGGCAGCTCCTACAATGAGCAGTTCTTC
TRBJ2-2,few,TRBV7-8,TRBD1,CASSSFLYGQGPPGELFF,TGTGCCAGCAGCTCATTCCTTTACGGACAGGGACCTCCCGGGGAGCTGTTTTTT
TRBJ2-1,few,TRBV20-1,TRBD2,CSARKGGGLAGYNEQFF,TGCAGTGCCAGGAAGGGGGGAGGACTAGCGGGATACAATGAGCAGTTCTTC
TRBJ2-3,few,TRBV6-2/TRBV6-3,-,CASSPERLLARTQYF,TGTGCCAGCAGCCCCGAGAGGCTCCTGGCTCGCACGCAGTATTTT
TRBJ1-1,-,TRBV6-5,-,CASSYSLSLNTEAFF,TGTGCCAGCAGTTACTCGTTGTCGCTGAACACTGAAGCTTTCTTT
TRBJ1-5,-,TRBV25-1,-,CASSEQAVGNQPQHF,TGTGCCAGCAGTGAACAAGCTGTCGGCAATCAGCCCCAGCATTTT
TRBJ2-2,-,TRBV6-4,-,CASSETRGNTGELFF,TGTGCCAGCAGTGAGACCCGGGGCAACACCGGGGAGCTGTTTTTT
TRBJ1-3,few,TRBV7-8,TRBD1,CASSLAIWSGRGHSGNTIYF,TGTGCCAGCAGCTTAGCGATATGGAGTGGGAGGGGGCACTCCGGAAACACCATATATTTT
TRBJ2-1,-,TRBV7-2,-,CASSLRASSYNEQFF,TGTGCCAGCAGCCTACGGGCCAGCTCCTACAATGAGCAGTTCTTC
TRBJ2-3,-,TRBV5-4,TRBD1,CASSPGQWADTQYF,TGTGCCAGCAGCCCGGGACAGTGGGCAGATACGCAGTATTTT
TRBJ1-2,-,TRBV20-1,-,CSARGDSGLTAGGYTF,TGCAGTGCTAGAGGCGACTCTGGACTTACCGCAGGCGGCTACACCTTC
TRBJ2-5,-,TRBV7-9,-,CASSLGGGDYQETQYF,TGTGCCAGCAGCTTAGGAGGGGGGGACTATCAAGAGACCCAGTACTTC
TRBJ2-1,-,TRBV3-1,TRBD2,CASSLYSGGGNEQFF,TGTGCCAGCAGCCTATACTCGGGAGGGGGGAATGAGCAGTTCTTC
TRBJ1-2,-,TRBV4-3,-,CASSQEAGEHYGYTF,TGCGCCAGCAGCCAAGAGGCAGGAGAGCACTATGGCTACACCTTC
TRBJ2-3,few,TRBV5-5,TRBD2,CASSPFKGGPSDTQYF,TGTGCCAGCAGCCCCTTTAAGGGAGGGCCTTCAGATACGCAGTATTTT
TRBJ2-5,-,TRBV6-1,TRBD1,CASSERQGWGGETQYF,TGTGCCAGCAGTGAACGACAGGGGTGGGGTGGTGAGACCCAGTACTTC
TRBJ2-1,-,TRBV21-1,-,CASSKPRSYF,TGTGCCAGCAGCAAACCCCGGTCGTACTTC
TRBJ2-5,few,TRBV12-3/TRBV12-4,TRBD1,CASSLTGSQETQYF,TGTGCCAGCAGTTTGACAGGGTCCCAAGAGACCCAGTACTTC
TRBJ2-5,many,TRBV12-3/TRBV12-4,-,CASSFRPLMNHRQETQYF,TGTGCCAGCAGTTTTCGGCCCCTCATGAACCATCGGCAAGAGACCCAGTACTTC
TRBJ2-4,few,TRBV23-1,-,CASSRRTLAKNIQYF,TGCGCCAGCAGTCGACGGACATTAGCCAAAAACATTCAGTACTTC
TRBJ1-2,-,TRBV7-8,-,CASSPRGGGVNYGYTF,TGTGCCAGCAGCCCTAGAGGGGGAGGGGTGAACTATGGCTACACCTTC
TRBJ2-6,-,TRBV3-1,TRBD2,CASSYLAGPSSGANVLTF,TGTGCCAGCAGCTACCTAGCGGGACCTAGCTCTGGGGCCAACGTCCTGACTTTC
TRBJ2-7,many,TRBV6-5,TRBD2,CASSSLAGVVGEQYF,TGTGCCAGCAGTTCTCTGGCGGGAGTGGTAGGCGAGCAGTACTTC
TRBJ2-3,-,TRBV5-4,-,CASRLNRETDTQYF,TGTGCCAGCAGGCTGAACAGGGAGACAGATACGCAGTATTTT
TRBJ2-1,few,TRBV24-1,TRBD2,CATAASGYNEQFF,TGTGCCACCGCAGCTAGCGGGTACAATGAGCAGTTCTTC
TRBJ2-1,many,TRBV9,-,CASSEGSGYNEQFF,TGTGCCAGCAGTGAGGGAAGTGGGTACAATGAGCAGTTCTTC
TRBJ2-4,-,TRBV11-2,-,CASSSAKGAKNIQYF,TGTGCCAGCAGCTCCGCAAAAGGGGCCAAAAACATTCAGTACTTC
TRBJ2-7,few,TRBV4-3,-,CASSSPRQVDYEQYF,TGCGCCAGCAGCTCTCCTAGGCAGGTCGACTACGAGCAGTACTTC
TRBJ1-2,few,TRBV12-3/TRBV12-4,-,CASSRNYGYTF,TGTGCCAGCAGCCGGAACTATGGCTACACCTTC
TRBJ2-3,few,TRBV5-1,TRBD1,CASSLAGTGRADTQYF,TGCGCCAGCAGCCTAGCCGGGACAGGCAGAGCAGATACGCAGTATTTT
TRBJ2-3,few,TRBV6-2/TRBV6-3,TRBD2,CASTSQGTSGTTQYF,TGTGCCAGCACCTCCCAGGGGACTAGCGGGACTACGCAGTATTTT
TRBJ2-2,few,TRBV12-3/TRBV12-4,TRBD1,CASSPGQGSGTGELFF,TGTGCCAGCAGCCCAGGACAGGGTTCGGGCACCGGGGAGCTGTTTTTT
TRBJ2-7,many,TRBV6-5,-,CASSYSKRGLSEQYF,TGTGCCAGCAGTTACTCGAAAAGGGGGTTAAGCGAGCAGTACTTC
TRBJ2-5,-,TRBV7-2,-,CASSLTQGPRETQYF,TGTGCCAGCAGCTTGACTCAGGGGCCCAGGGAGACCCAGTACTTC
TRBJ2-3,many,TRBV20-1,-,CSARQVSDTQYF,TGCAGTGCTAGACAGGTGTCGGATACGCAGTATTTT
TRBJ1-1,few,TRBV18,-,CASYQGLNTEAFF,TGTGCCAGCTACCAGGGGTTGAACACTGAAGCTTTCTTT
TRBJ2-1,-,TRBV9,TRBD2,CASTAFAGVSYNEQFF,TGTGCCAGCACCGCCTTTGCGGGGGTCTCCTACAATGAGCAGTTCTTC
TRBJ1-5,-,TRBV6-2/TRBV6-3,-,CASSYSGGPQPQHF,TGTGCCAGCAGTTACTCCGGGGGCCCCCAGCCCCAGCATTTT
TRBJ2-2,-,TRBV6-1,-,CASTQLTGRSLGELFF,TGTGCCAGTACTCAACTGACAGGGAGGTCTCTCGGGGAGCTGTTTTTT
TRBJ2-2,few,TRBV6-2/TRBV6-3,-,CASGRPNTGELFF,TGTGCCAGCGGGAGGCCGAACACCGGGGAGCTGTTTTTT